This record covers a single T cell receptor (beta chain). The antigen is undetermined. This CDR3 is built from 16 residues. Germline values: CDR1 MNHEY, CDR2 SMNVEV (reference sequence). The V and J ends lost 5 bases and 0 bases, in that order; junction bases with no gene match: 5. Researchers report isolating at least 7 million PBMCs per sample. Then a second PCR, running roughly 6 to 11 cycles, was carried out with a sample-barcoded 5' primer and a J-beta primer mix. Using its own MiXCR run on the 5' RACE reads, TCRdb lists one record per CDR3 protein. The sample includes approximately 780,000 distinct CDR3 sequences, 20% to 30% of them seen just once. The source of the sample is a study of blood T cells in healthy people across ages. Study-wide findings and caveats: Both naive CD4+ cell counts and diversity were greater in long-lived donors than in aged donors.

The same specimen was also included in a second study, on T cells of mothers and their children.

This clonotype was obtained from a boy aged 10-17 years in good health. Sequenced material: blood. The chain employs TRBV27 and TRBJ1-3, with 9 bases aligning to TRBD1. Here the CDR3 DNA reads TGTGCCAGCAGTCCGGGACAGGGCCTCTCTGGAAACACCATATATTTT. Its translation is CASSPGQGLSGNTIYF.